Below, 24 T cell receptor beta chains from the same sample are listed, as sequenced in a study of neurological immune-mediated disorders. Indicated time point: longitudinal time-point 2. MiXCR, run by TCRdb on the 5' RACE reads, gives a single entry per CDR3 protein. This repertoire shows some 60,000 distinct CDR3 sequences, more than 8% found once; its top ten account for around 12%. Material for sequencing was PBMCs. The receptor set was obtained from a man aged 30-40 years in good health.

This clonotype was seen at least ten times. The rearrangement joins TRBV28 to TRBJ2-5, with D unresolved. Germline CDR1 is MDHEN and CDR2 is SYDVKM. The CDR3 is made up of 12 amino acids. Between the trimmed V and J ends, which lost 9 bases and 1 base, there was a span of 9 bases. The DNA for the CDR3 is TGTGCCAGTCTTAAGTCCCAAGAGACCCAGTACTTC. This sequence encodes CASLKSQETQYF. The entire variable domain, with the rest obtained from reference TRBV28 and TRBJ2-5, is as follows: DVKVTQSSRYLVKRTGEKVFLECVQDMDHENMFWYRQDPGLGLRLIYFSYDVKMKEKGDIPEGYSVSREKKERFSLILESASTNQTSMYLCASLKSQETQYFGPGTRLLVL.

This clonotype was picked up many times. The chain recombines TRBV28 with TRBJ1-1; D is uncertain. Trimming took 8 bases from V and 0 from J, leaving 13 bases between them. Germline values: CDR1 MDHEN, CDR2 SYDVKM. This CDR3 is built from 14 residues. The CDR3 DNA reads TGTGCCAGCGAAATCGATACTATGAACACTGAAGCTTTCTTT. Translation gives CASEIDTMNTEAFF.

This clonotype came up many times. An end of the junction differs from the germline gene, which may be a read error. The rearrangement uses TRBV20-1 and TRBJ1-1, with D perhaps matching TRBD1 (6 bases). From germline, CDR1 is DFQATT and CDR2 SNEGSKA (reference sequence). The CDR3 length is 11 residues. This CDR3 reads CSARGGTEAFF. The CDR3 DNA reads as TGCAGTGCCAGAGGGGGGACTGAAGCTTTCTTT.

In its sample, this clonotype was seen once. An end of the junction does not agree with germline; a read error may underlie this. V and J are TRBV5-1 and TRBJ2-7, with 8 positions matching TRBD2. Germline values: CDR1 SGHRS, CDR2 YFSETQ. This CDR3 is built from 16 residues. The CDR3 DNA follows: TGCGCCAGCAGCTTAGCCGGGGGTAGCGGGAAGTACGACCAGTACTTC. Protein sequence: CASSLAGGSGKYDQYF.

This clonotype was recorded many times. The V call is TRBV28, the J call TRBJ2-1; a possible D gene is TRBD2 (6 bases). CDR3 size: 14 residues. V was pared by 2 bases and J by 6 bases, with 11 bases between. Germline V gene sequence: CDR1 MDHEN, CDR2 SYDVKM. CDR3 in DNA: TGTGCCAGCAGTTTAACGGGAGCCTCCAATGAGCAGTTCTTC. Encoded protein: CASSLTGASNEQFF.

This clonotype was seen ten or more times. CDR3 residues: CASSLGQGNEQFF. The CDR3 coding sequence is TGTGCCAGCAGCTTGGGACAGGGGAATGAGCAGTTCTTC. V usage is TRBV7-7 and J usage is TRBJ2-1; 10 bases fit TRBD1. Germline V gene lookup returns CDR1 SSHAT and CDR2 FNYEAQ (reference sequence). This CDR3 spans 13 amino acids. The V segment lost 3 bases and the J segment 7 bases; nucleotides outside the gene matches: 0.

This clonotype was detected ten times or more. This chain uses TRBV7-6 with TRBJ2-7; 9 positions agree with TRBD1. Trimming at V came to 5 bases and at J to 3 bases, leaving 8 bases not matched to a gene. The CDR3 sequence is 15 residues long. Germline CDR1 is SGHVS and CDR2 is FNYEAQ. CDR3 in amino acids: CASSHDLGQGYEQYF. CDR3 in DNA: TGTGCCAGCAGCCACGACCTGGGACAGGGCTACGAGCAGTACTTC.

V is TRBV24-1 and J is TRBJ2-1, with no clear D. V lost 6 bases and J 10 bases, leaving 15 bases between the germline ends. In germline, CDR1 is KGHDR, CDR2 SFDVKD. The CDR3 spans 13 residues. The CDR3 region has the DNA TGTGCCACCAGTCCCCTATATGGTTCCGAGCAGTTCTTC. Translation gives CATSPLYGSEQFF.

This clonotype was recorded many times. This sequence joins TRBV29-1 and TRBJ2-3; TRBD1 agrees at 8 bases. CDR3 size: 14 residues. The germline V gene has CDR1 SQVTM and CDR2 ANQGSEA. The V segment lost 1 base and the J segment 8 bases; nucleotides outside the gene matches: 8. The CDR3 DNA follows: TGCAGCGTTGAAGGGCAGGGGGCACGGCGTACGCAGTATTTT. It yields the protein CSVEGQGARRTQYF.

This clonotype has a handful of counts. The CDR3 DNA sequence: TGCGCCAGCAGCTGGGGACAAGGACAAGAGACCCAGTACTTC. As protein: CASSWGQGQETQYF. V and J are TRBV5-1 and TRBJ2-5, with D possibly matching TRBD1 (6 bases). Trimming stripped 3 bases from V and 2 bases from J, with 11 bases between. CDR3 length equals 14 residues. Germline-derived CDR1 and CDR2 are SGHRS and YFSETQ.

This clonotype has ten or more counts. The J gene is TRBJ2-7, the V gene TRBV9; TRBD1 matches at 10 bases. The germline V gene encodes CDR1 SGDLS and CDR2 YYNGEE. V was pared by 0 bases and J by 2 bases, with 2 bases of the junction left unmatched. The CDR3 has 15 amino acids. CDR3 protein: CASSVGGTGAYEQYF. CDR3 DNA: TGTGCCAGCAGCGTAGGAGGGACAGGGGCCTACGAGCAGTACTTC.

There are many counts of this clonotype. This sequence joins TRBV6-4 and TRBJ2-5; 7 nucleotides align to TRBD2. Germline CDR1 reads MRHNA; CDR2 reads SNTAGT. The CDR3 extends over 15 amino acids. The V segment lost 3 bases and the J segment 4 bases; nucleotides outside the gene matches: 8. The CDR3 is CASSEGTGGGETQYF. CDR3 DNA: TGTGCCAGCAGTGAAGGAACGGGAGGAGGAGAGACCCAGTACTTC.

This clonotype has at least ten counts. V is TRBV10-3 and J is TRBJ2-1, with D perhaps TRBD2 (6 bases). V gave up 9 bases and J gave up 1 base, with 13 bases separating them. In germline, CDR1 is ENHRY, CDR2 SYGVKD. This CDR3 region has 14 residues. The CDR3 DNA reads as TGTGCCATTTTGCCGGGACTGTCCTACAATGAGCAGTTCTTC. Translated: CAILPGLSYNEQFF.

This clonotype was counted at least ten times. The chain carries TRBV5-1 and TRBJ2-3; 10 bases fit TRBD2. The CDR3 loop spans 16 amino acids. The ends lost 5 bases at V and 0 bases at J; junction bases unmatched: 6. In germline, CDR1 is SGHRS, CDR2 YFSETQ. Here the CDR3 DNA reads TGCGCCAGCAGGGACTCAGCGGGAGGGAGCACAGATACGCAGTATTTT. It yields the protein CASRDSAGGSTDTQYF.

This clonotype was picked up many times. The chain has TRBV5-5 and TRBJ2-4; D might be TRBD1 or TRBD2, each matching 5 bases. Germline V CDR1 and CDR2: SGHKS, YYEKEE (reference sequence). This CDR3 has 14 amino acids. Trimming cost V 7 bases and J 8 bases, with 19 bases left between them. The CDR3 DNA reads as TGTGCCAGCGAACCGGCAGGGAGTGTGGACATTCAGTACTTC. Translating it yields CASEPAGSVDIQYF.

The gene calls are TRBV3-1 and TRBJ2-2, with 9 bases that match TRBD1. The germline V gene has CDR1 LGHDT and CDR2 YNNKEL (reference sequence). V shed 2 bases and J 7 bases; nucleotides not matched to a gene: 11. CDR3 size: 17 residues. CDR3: CASSQKRQGDWYGELFF. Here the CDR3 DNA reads TGTGCCAGCAGCCAAAAGAGACAGGGGGATTGGTACGGGGAGCTGTTTTTT.

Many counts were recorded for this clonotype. The CDR3: CASSGDRGYEQYF. The CDR3 nucleotides read TGTGCCAGCAGCGGGGACAGGGGCTACGAGCAGTACTTC. The V call is TRBV9, the J call TRBJ2-7, with 10 bases identical to TRBD1. Trimming took 3 bases from V and 3 from J; bases not matched to a gene: 0. CDR3 size: 13 residues. Germline V gives CDR1 SGDLS, CDR2 YYNGEE.

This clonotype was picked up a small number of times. This CDR3 is CATSRDRGGQETQYF. CDR3 sequence (DNA): TGTGCCACCAGCAGAGATAGAGGGGGCCAAGAGACCCAGTACTTC. This rearrangement joins TRBV15 to TRBJ2-5, with D possibly being TRBD1 (6 bases). V lost 0 bases and J 1 base, leaving 9 bases between the germline ends. Per the germline V gene, CDR1 is LNHNV and CDR2 is YYDKDF (reference sequence). The CDR3 loop spans 15 amino acids. The variable domain in full, completed from reference TRBV15 and TRBJ2-5, reads DAMVIQNPRYQVTQFGKPVTLSCSQTLNHNVMYWYQQKSSQAPKLLFHYYDKDFNNEADTPDNFQSRRPNTSFCFLDIRSPGLGDTAMYLCATSRDRGGQETQYFGPGTRLLVL.

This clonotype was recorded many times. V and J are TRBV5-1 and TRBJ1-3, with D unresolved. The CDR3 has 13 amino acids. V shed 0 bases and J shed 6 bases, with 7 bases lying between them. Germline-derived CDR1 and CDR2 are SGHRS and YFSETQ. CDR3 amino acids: CASSLAAENTIYF. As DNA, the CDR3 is TGCGCCAGCAGCTTGGCCGCGGAAAACACCATATATTTT.

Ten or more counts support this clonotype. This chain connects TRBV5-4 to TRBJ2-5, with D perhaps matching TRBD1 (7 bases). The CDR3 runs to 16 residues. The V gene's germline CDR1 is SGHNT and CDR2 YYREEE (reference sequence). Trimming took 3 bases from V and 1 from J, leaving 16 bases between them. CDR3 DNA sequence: TGTGCCAGCAGCTCGGCGGGACAGATGATCCAAGAGACCCAGTACTTC. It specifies CASSSAGQMIQETQYF.

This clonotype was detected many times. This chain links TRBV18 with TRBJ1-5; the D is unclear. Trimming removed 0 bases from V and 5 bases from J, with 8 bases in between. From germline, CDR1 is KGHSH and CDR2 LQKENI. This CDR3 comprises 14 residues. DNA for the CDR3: TGTGCCAGCTCACCACCGGGAGTAGATCAGCCCCAGCATTTT. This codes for CASSPPGVDQPQHF. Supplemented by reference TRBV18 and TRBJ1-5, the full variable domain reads NAGVMQNPRHLVRRRGQEARLRCSPMKGHSHVYWYRQLPEEGLKFMVYLQKENIIDESGMPKERFSAEFPKEGPSILRIQQVVRGDSAAYFCASSPPGVDQPQHFGDGTRLSIL.

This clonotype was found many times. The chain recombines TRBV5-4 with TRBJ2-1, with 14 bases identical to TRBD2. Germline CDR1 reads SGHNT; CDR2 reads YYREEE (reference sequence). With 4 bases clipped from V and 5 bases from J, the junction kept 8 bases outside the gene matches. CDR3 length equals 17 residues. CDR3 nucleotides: TGTGCCAGCAGCGCAGGGACTAGCGGGAGCGGGAACAATGAGCAGTTCTTC. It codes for CASSAGTSGSGNNEQFF. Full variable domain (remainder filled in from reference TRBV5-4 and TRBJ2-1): ETGVTQSPTHLIKTRGQQVTLRCSSQSGHNTVSWYQQALGQGPQFIFQYYREEENGRGNFPPRFSGLQFPNYSSELNVNALELDDSALYLCASSAGTSGSGNNEQFFGPGTRLTVL.

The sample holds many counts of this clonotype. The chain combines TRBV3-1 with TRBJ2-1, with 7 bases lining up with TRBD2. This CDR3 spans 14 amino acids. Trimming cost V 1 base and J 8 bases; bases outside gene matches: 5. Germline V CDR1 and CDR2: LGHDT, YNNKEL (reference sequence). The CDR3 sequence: CASSQGERDYEQFF. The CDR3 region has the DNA TGTGCCAGCAGCCAAGGAGAGCGGGACTATGAGCAGTTCTTC.

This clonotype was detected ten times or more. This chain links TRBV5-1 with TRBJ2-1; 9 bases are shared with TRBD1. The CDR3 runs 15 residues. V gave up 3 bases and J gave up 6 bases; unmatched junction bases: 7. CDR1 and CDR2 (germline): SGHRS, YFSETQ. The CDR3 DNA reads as TGCGCCAGCAGCTATCCCGGGACAGGGCCCAATGAGCAGTTCTTC. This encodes CASSYPGTGPNEQFF.